This is a list of T cell receptor beta chains from one sample in a study of siplizumab effects on memory and regulatory T cells. Sequencing used immunoSEQ multiplex PCR; TCRdb keeps in-frame clones, though not all of them. The sample has about 110,000 clones, roughly 94% seen once. Source material: Tregs sorted from blood. These TCRs come from a human donor in good health. Each CDR3 is given with its conserved first and last residue. The D gene is left open where the match is weak. Not all rows give a size; the values are once, few, many and, for expanded clones, a class.

cdr3_aa | cdr3_length | j_call | clone_size | v_call | d_call
CASSPPGLAGGEQYF | 15 | TRBJ2-7 | - | TRBV11-2 | TRBD2
CASSIGINSPLHF | 13 | TRBJ1-6 | - | TRBV7-9 | -
CASSHQEGYTF | 11 | TRBJ1-2 | few | TRBV19 | -
CASSYRAVQYF | 11 | TRBJ2-7 | - | TRBV6-1 | -
CASSDNFRDLHTDTQYF | 17 | TRBJ2-3 | - | TRBV25-1 | -
CASPGGPDTQYF | 12 | TRBJ2-3 | - | TRBV19 | -
CASSKGTGVGNQPQHF | 16 | TRBJ1-5 | - | TRBV19 | TRBD1
CASSRLLQGPSPLHF | 15 | TRBJ1-6 | once | TRBV6-5 | -
CASPELTNTGELFF | 14 | TRBJ2-2 | - | TRBV10-1 | -
CASSLTGLETQYF | 13 | TRBJ2-5 | - | TRBV5-1 | TRBD1